This TCR beta chain was captured by sequencing in a study of beta chain features in type 1 diabetes. Study details: Sorted cell examination encompassed about 110,000,000 cells across all samples. General study results and limits: TCRB CDR3 length was moderately but significantly reduced in all four CD4+ subsets of Type 1 diabetes patients. The study found fewer insertions and more deletions at VDJ junctions in type 1 diabetes patients.

The entirety of the isolated RNA underwent reverse transcription, so expressed TCRB transcripts were sequenced. The repertoire was sequenced with immunoSEQ multiplex PCR; TCRdb's copy has only in-frame clones and lacks some. The repertoire holds under 450,000 clones, with about 15% as singletons. Purity above 98% was achieved in all sorted populations. For this clone: Its antigen is undetermined.

Source material: naive CD4+ T cells from blood. The TCR sequence derives from a man younger than 40 in good health.

CDR3 region: CASSIDLAQAKNIQYF. CDR3 nucleotide sequence: TGTGCCAGTAGTATAGATCTAGCCCAAGCCAAAAACATTCAGTACTTC. The chain uses TRBV19 and TRBJ2-4, with D perhaps matching TRBD2 (5 bases). V lost 0 bases and J lost 0, with 9 bases in between. The length of the CDR3 is 16 residues. Looked up from germline, CDR1 is LNHDA and CDR2 is SQIVND (reference sequence).